These 10 T cell receptor beta chains came from one sample sequenced in a study of T cell repertoires in cytomegalovirus infection. What these receptors recognize is not known. TCRdb re-derived calls from the reads in MiXCR, one entry per CDR3 protein. In the table there are roughly 500,000 distinct CDR3 sequences, 42% of which are singletons. The source material was cultured PBMCs, sampled from culture after CMV antigen stimulation. The receptors shown here come from a human donor in good health (CMV status not recorded). Some clones in this sample may be carry-over from other donors' samples.

This clonotype showed up just a few times. This rearrangement joins TRBV7-2 to TRBJ2-3, with 7 bases matching TRBD2. The CDR3 extends over 15 amino acids. CDR1 and CDR2 (germline): SGHTA, FQGNSA. The V gene end was trimmed by 5 bases and the J gene end by 4 bases; junction bases not matched to a gene: 9. CDR3 coding DNA: TGTGCCAGCAGCCAAAGCGGGATTATCGCAGATACGCAGTATTTT. It codes for CASSQSGIIADTQYF.

This clonotype was detected ten times or more. The gene calls are TRBV7-2 and TRBJ2-3, with 11 positions matching TRBD2. Trimming took 3 bases from V and 1 from J; bases not matched to a gene: 6. Germline assignment: CDR1 SGHTA and CDR2 FQGNSA. The CDR3 loop spans 17 amino acids. CDR3 DNA: TGTGCCAGCAGCTTTCTCACTAGCGGGGGAGGCACAGATACGCAGTATTTT. It is translated as CASSFLTSGGGTDTQYF.

A note on this clonotype: One end of the junction fails to match germline, which may point to a read error. The rearrangement uses TRBV7-2 and TRBJ1-1; D is possibly TRBD1 (5 bases). The CDR3 spans 14 residues. CDR1 SGHTA and CDR2 FQGNSA come from the germline V gene. This chain's CDR3 is CARSPGGWGGEAFF. The CDR3 nucleotides read TGTGCCCGCAGCCCAGGAGGATGGGGGGGTGAAGCTTTCTTT.

The V call is TRBV7-6, the J call TRBJ1-5; possibly TRBD1 for D (5 bases). V was clipped by 5 bases and J by 7 bases, with 15 bases between them. CDR1 is SGHVS and CDR2 is FNYEAQ in the germline V gene. There are 14 residues in the CDR3. The CDR3 sequence: CASSPQGVYQPQHF. The CDR3 nucleotides are TGTGCCAGCAGCCCCCAGGGAGTATACCAGCCCCAGCATTTT.

CDR3 amino acids: CASTPTGTAHGYTF. The CDR3 nucleotides are TGTGCCAGTACCCCCACCGGGACAGCCCATGGCTACACCTTC. This rearrangement joins TRBV19 to TRBJ1-2, with 7 bases fitting TRBD1. There are 14 residues in the CDR3. With V trimmed by 7 bases and J by 6 bases, 11 bases remained unmatched. Germline CDR1 is LNHDA and CDR2 is SQIVND (reference sequence).

This clonotype showed up just a few times. The genes are TRBV7-9 and TRBJ2-1; 8 bases line up with TRBD2. The V and J ends lost 10 bases and 7 bases, in that order; junction bases with no gene match: 3. The CDR3 runs 11 residues. In germline, CDR1 is SEHNR, CDR2 FQNEAQ (reference sequence). The DNA for the CDR3 is TGTGCCATGAGCGGGAGTAATGAGCAGTTCTTC. Amino acid sequence: CAMSGSNEQFF.

This rearrangement joins TRBV7-2 to TRBJ2-7; D remains ambiguous. Trimming left V 5 bases short and J 2 bases short, with 10 bases between. Germline CDR1 reads SGHTA; CDR2 reads FQGNSA. CDR3 length equals 13 residues. CDR3 coding DNA: TGTGCCAGCAGCGGGATGAGGACCTACGAGCAGTACTTC. This translates into CASSGMRTYEQYF.

CDR3 in DNA: TGTGCCACCGGTGACGATATCTCTGGAAACACCATATATTTT. Residues: CATGDDISGNTIYF. The chain has TRBV10-3 and TRBJ1-3; D uncertain. V dropped 10 bases and J dropped 0 bases, with 13 bases sitting between them. Germline assignment: CDR1 ENHRY and CDR2 SYGVKD. The CDR3 totals 14 residues.

This clonotype turned up a few times. The chain links TRBV12-3 or TRBV12-4 to TRBJ2-5; no definite D call. Trimming stripped 6 bases from V and 5 bases from J, with 16 bases between. The CDR3 extends over 14 amino acids. The CDR3 sequence is CASRTSDLGETQYF. CDR3 in DNA: TGTGCCAGCAGAACATCTGATCTAGGGGAGACCCAGTACTTC.

The chain joins TRBV5-4 to TRBJ2-3, with TRBD2 matching over 7 bases. Per germline, CDR1 SGHNT and CDR2 YYREEE (reference sequence). This CDR3 contains 16 residues. The junction had 7 bases not matched to a gene; V was cut back by 1 base and J by 2 bases. DNA of the CDR3: TGTGCCAGCAGCTTGTCCAGCGGGGTTTACACAGATACGCAGTATTTT. It specifies CASSLSSGVYTDTQYF.